This entry lists 31 T cell receptor beta chains sequenced from one sample in a study of OX40 agonist ivuxolimab in advanced cancers. Library creation used the immunoSEQ multiplex PCR assay. TCRdb re-hosts the immuneACCESS table, in-frame sequences only. Its copies lack some clones; in the studies checked, an unresolved V gene accounts for under half of them, and the cause for the rest is not known. This sample has 70,000 to 80,000 clones in its table, and around 87% of those were observed once. The top ten clones comprise roughly 1.3% of the sample. The specimen comprised CD4+ or CD8+ T cells sorted from blood, sampled in a trial of the OX40 agonist ivuxolimab. Source of these receptors: an adult with an advanced solid tumor such as melanoma, head and neck, liver or kidney cancer.

V and J are TRBV28 and TRBJ1-1; D call uncertain. Between the trimmed V and J ends, which lost 7 bases and 3 bases, there was a span of 6 bases. Per the germline V gene, CDR1 is MDHEN and CDR2 is SYDVKM. The CDR3 contains 11 residues. The CDR3 sequence is CASKTDTEAFF. CDR3 bases: TGTGCCAGCAAGACGGACACTGAAGCTTTCTTT.

This rearrangement joins TRBV11-2 to TRBJ2-2; 10 positions match TRBD2. The trim removed 4 bases at V and 1 base at J, leaving 3 bases unmatched. The CDR3 has 16 amino acids. CDR1 SGHAT and CDR2 FQNNGV come from the germline V gene. The CDR3 loop reads CASSWTSGVNTGELFF. The DNA of the CDR3 is TGTGCCAGCAGCTGGACTAGCGGAGTGAACACCGGGGAGCTGTTTTTT.

The CDR3 DNA sequence: TGTGCCAGTAGCCCAACGACGAGGGGAGGCTACAATGAGCAGTTCTTC. This sequence encodes CASSPTTRGGYNEQFF. The rearrangement joins TRBV19 to TRBJ2-1, with a tentative D call TRBD2 (6 bases). There are 16 residues in the CDR3. CDR1 is LNHDA and CDR2 is SQIVND in the germline V gene (reference sequence). Between the trimmed V and J ends, which lost 6 bases and 3 bases, there was a span of 18 bases.

The rearrangement links TRBV28 to TRBJ1-1, with 7 bases aligning to TRBD1. Germline lookup yields CDR1 MDHEN and CDR2 SYDVKM. The CDR3 runs 12 residues. Germline trimming cut 4 bases from V and 8 bases from J; bases unmatched to any gene: 4. DNA of the CDR3: TGTGCCAGCAGTTCAGGGGGGCGCGAAGCTTTCTTT. Translated, it gives CASSSGGREAFF.

The chain carries TRBV5-1 and TRBJ2-3; D is perhaps TRBD2 (6 bases). Germline assignment: CDR1 SGHRS and CDR2 YFSETQ. This CDR3 comprises 15 residues. The V end lost 5 bases, the J end lost 0 bases, and 13 bases lay between the germline ends. DNA for the CDR3: TGCGCCAGCAGTGGCGGGGCGAGGAGCACAGATACGCAGTATTTT. It translates to CASSGGARSTDTQYF.

This chain links TRBV7-6 with TRBJ2-2, with 8 bases fitting TRBD1. This CDR3 spans 15 amino acids. Per the germline V gene, CDR1 is SGHVS and CDR2 is FNYEAQ. Germline trimming cut 5 bases from V and 4 bases from J; bases unmatched to any gene: 6. The CDR3, as DNA: TGTGCCAGCAGCCGAGCTACAGGGGGCACCGGGGAGCTGTTTTTT. Protein product: CASSRATGGTGELFF.

J is TRBJ1-4 and V is TRBV11-2; a possible D gene is TRBD1 (5 bases). The CDR3 spans 15 residues. Per germline, CDR1 SGHAT and CDR2 FQNNGV. Trimming took off 2 bases at V and 1 base at J, with 8 bases between the two ends. The DNA of the CDR3 is TGTGCCAGCAGCTTATTCGGGGGAACTAATGAAAAACTGTTTTTT. This sequence encodes CASSLFGGTNEKLFF.

The chain has TRBV18 and TRBJ1-1, with 8 bases identical to TRBD1. In germline, CDR1 is KGHSH, CDR2 LQKENI. This CDR3 is 15 amino acids long. J was trimmed by 2 bases and V by 3 bases; bases with no gene match: 5. DNA of the CDR3: TGTGCCAGCTCACCCTCGACAGGGGTAAACACTGAAGCTTTCTTT. Residues: CASSPSTGVNTEAFF.

The J gene is TRBJ2-3, the V gene TRBV7-2; D is ambiguous. V shed 1 base and J shed 0 bases, with 8 bases lying between them. The CDR3 consists of 15 residues. Germline V CDR1 and CDR2: SGHTA, FQGNSA. CDR3 in DNA: TGTGCCAGCAGCTTAGAAGGCGGTAGCACAGATACGCAGTATTTT. It encodes CASSLEGGSTDTQYF. The entire variable domain, with the rest obtained from reference TRBV7-2 and TRBJ2-3, is as follows: GAGVSQSPSNKVTEKGKDVELRCDPISGHTALYWYRQSLGQGLEFLIYFQGNSAPDKSGLPSDRFSAERTGGSVSTLTIQRTQQEDSAVYLCASSLEGGSTDTQYFGPGTRLTVL.

This clone was counted once. The CDR3 sequence: CSGAGNSQETQYF. The CDR3 DNA reads TGCAGCGGGGCGGGGAACAGTCAAGAGACCCAGTACTTC. This sequence joins TRBV29-1 and TRBJ2-5, with D possibly being TRBD2 (6 bases). Trimming pared 7 bases from V and 2 bases from J, leaving 14 bases between. This CDR3 has 13 residues. Per germline, CDR1 SQVTM and CDR2 ANQGSEA.

The J gene is TRBJ1-3, the V gene TRBV25-1, with D possibly TRBD1 on 5 matching bases. This CDR3 has 12 amino acids. Trimming shortened V by 7 bases and J by 4 bases, and 8 bases separated the two germline ends. Looked up from germline, CDR1 is MGHDK and CDR2 is SYGVNS. Written as DNA, the CDR3 is TGTGCCAGCACCCCAGGGGGAAACACCATATATTTT. Translation: CASTPGGNTIYF.

The rearrangement links TRBV28 to TRBJ1-5, with D perhaps matching TRBD1 (6 bases). V lost 5 bases, J lost 7 bases, and 15 bases lay in between. This CDR3 has 14 residues. Germline assignment: CDR1 MDHEN and CDR2 SYDVKM. The CDR3: CASSLQGWSQPQHF. The CDR3 DNA reads TGTGCCAGCAGTCTACAGGGATGGAGCCAGCCCCAGCATTTT.

A few counts support this clone. This chain links TRBV2 with TRBJ1-5, with D unresolved. V gave up 7 bases and J gave up 2 bases, with 9 bases separating them. The germline gives CDR1 SNHLY, CDR2 FYNNEI. This CDR3 region has 13 residues. The CDR3: CASTGRGNQPQHF. The CDR3 region has the DNA TGTGCCAGCACCGGGAGGGGCAATCAGCCCCAGCATTTT.

The chain links TRBV6-1 to TRBJ1-5; D not resolved. The germline CDR1 and CDR2 sequences are MNHNS and SASEGT. Trimming took off 3 bases at V and 0 bases at J, with 12 bases between the two ends. This CDR3 is built from 16 residues. DNA of the CDR3: TGTGCCAGCAGTGAGTCGACATATTATAGCAATCAGCCCCAGCATTTT. This codes for CASSESTYYSNQPQHF.

V is TRBV7-8 and J is TRBJ1-1, with a possible D match to TRBD1 (5 bases). The germline CDR1 and CDR2 sequences are SGHVS and FQNEAQ. The CDR3 extends over 15 amino acids. V was clipped by 7 bases and J by 5 bases, with 20 bases between them. In DNA form, the CDR3 reads TGTGCCAGCACCACGGGTCAGGGATGGAAGACTGAAGCTTTCTTT. Amino acid sequence: CASTTGQGWKTEAFF.

The gene calls are TRBV7-8 and TRBJ2-2; D possibly corresponds to TRBD2 (6 bases). Trimming left V 0 bases short and J 5 bases short, with 16 bases between. The CDR3 runs 17 residues. Germline V gives CDR1 SGHVS, CDR2 FQNEAQ. CDR3 region: CASSLAPTRSGTGELFF. The CDR3 coding sequence is TGTGCCAGCAGCTTAGCGCCGACTAGGAGTGGTACCGGGGAGCTGTTTTTT.

CDR3 in amino acids: CASSRQGAGDYTEAFF. In DNA form, the CDR3 reads TGTGCCAGCTCACGACAGGGGGCGGGGGATTACACTGAAGCTTTCTTT. The rearrangement joins TRBV18 to TRBJ1-1; TRBD1 matches at 10 bases. The CDR3 length is 16 residues. From germline, CDR1 is KGHSH and CDR2 LQKENI. V shed 4 bases and J 3 bases; nucleotides not matched to a gene: 8.

The chain employs TRBV6-7 and TRBJ2-7; D is uncertain. TRBV6-7 is filed as an ORF, its function uncertain. V lost 6 bases to trimming and J lost 6 bases, with 12 bases between them. The CDR3 loop spans 12 amino acids. CDR3 residues: CASSRGAREQYF. The CDR3 DNA sequence: TGTGCCAGCAGCAGAGGAGCGCGCGAGCAGTACTTC.

This chain joins TRBV7-8 and TRBJ2-7, with D possibly being TRBD2 (5 bases). In germline, CDR1 is SGHVS, CDR2 FQNEAQ. CDR3 length: 15 amino acids. V was pared by 3 bases and J by 6 bases, with 18 bases between. The CDR3 protein is CASSFKPPTRVEQYF. CDR3 in DNA: TGTGCCAGCAGCTTCAAACCACCTACGAGGGTCGAGCAGTACTTC.

The rearrangement joins TRBV5-4 to TRBJ1-3, with unresolved D. Trimming removed 5 bases from V and 4 bases from J, with 16 bases in between. The CDR3 has 15 amino acids. Germline loops: CDR1 SGHNT, CDR2 YYREEE (reference sequence). The CDR3 coding sequence is TGTGCCAGCAGTCCTGTTGAGGGCACCGGAAACACCATATATTTT. Translating gives CASSPVEGTGNTIYF.

To note about this clone: Other DNA sequences in the same sample also yield this CDR3. The chain recombines TRBV6-5 with TRBJ1-5; D not resolved. CDR1 MNHEY and CDR2 SVGAGI come from the germline V gene. Between the trimmed V and J ends, which lost 0 bases and 0 bases, there was a span of 6 bases. This CDR3 comprises 15 residues. CDR3 amino acids: CASSYSGDSNQPQHF. CDR3 bases: TGTGCCAGCAGTTACTCCGGGGATAGCAATCAGCCCCAGCATTTT.

The rearrangement links TRBV11-2 to TRBJ2-4, with a possible D match to TRBD2 (6 bases). The CDR3 has 15 residues. From germline, CDR1 is SGHAT and CDR2 FQNNGV. V gave up 2 bases and J gave up 6 bases, with 14 bases separating them. CDR3 DNA: TGTGCCAGCAGCTTACGAGGGGACTCGGGAAACATTCAGTACTTC. The encoded protein is CASSLRGDSGNIQYF.

The sample holds a few counts of this clone. V gene TRBV5-1 combines with J gene TRBJ2-3, with D perhaps TRBD1 (6 bases). CDR3 size: 15 residues. CDR1 is SGHRS and CDR2 is YFSETQ in the germline V gene. V was shortened by 4 bases and J by 6 bases, with 18 bases between the two germline ends. CDR3 loop: CASSPRDGQQDTQYF. In DNA form, the CDR3 reads TGCGCCAGCAGCCCGAGGGACGGACAGCAGGATACGCAGTATTTT.

This clone was seen a single time. The chain has TRBV30 and TRBJ1-1, with 9 positions matching TRBD1. The CDR3 contains 14 residues. Germline CDR1 is GTSNPN and CDR2 is SVGIG (reference sequence). J lost 8 bases, V lost 7 bases, and 14 bases had no gene match. CDR3 DNA: TGTGCCTTTAAGGGCGGACAGGGGTGGGCAGAAGCTTTCTTT. This codes for CAFKGGQGWAEAFF.

V gene TRBV6-5 combines with J gene TRBJ1-1; possibly TRBD1 for D (5 bases). Trimming took 8 bases from V and 0 from J, leaving 10 bases between them. Germline values: CDR1 MNHEY, CDR2 SVGAGI. The CDR3 covers 13 residues. The CDR3 spells CASQRGVNTEAFF. CDR3 coding DNA: TGTGCCAGCCAGAGGGGCGTGAACACTGAAGCTTTCTTT.

The rearrangement links TRBV30 to TRBJ1-1; D remains unclear. V was trimmed by 2 bases and J by 7 bases, leaving 11 bases between them. The CDR3 covers 12 residues. Germline V gives CDR1 GTSNPN, CDR2 SVGIG (reference sequence). CDR3 nucleotide sequence: TGTGCCTGGAGTATCTCAGGACTTGAAGCTTTCTTT. Translating gives CAWSISGLEAFF.

The chain couples TRBV6-1 to TRBJ2-7; 11 bases are a match to TRBD2. CDR3 size: 13 residues. The junction had 2 bases not matched to a gene; V was cut back by 7 bases and J by 3 bases. Germline values: CDR1 MNHNS, CDR2 SASEGT. The CDR3 bases are TGTGCCAGCATGGGGACTAGCGGCTACGAGCAGTACTTC. Translating it yields CASMGTSGYEQYF.

This clone was picked up a small number of times. The V gene is TRBV14, the J gene TRBJ1-1; maybe TRBD1 (6 bases). The V gene's germline CDR1 is SGHDN and CDR2 FVKESK. Trimming cost V 7 bases and J 5 bases, with 17 bases left between them. CDR3 size: 14 residues. CDR3 region: CASKGGAGRTEAFF. The DNA for the CDR3 is TGTGCCAGCAAGGGGGGGGCAGGAAGGACTGAAGCTTTCTTT.

Here the CDR3 DNA reads TGTGCCAGCAGCTTGACTAGCGGGAGCGCAGATACGCAGTATTTT. Amino acid sequence: CASSLTSGSADTQYF. The rearrangement uses TRBV7-8 and TRBJ2-3; 12 bases map to TRBD2. The junction had 2 bases not matched to a gene; V was cut back by 3 bases and J by 4 bases. Germline CDR1 SGHVS, CDR2 FQNEAQ. The CDR3 covers 15 residues. Filled out from reference TRBV7-8 and TRBJ2-3, the complete variable domain reads GAGVSQSPRYKVAKRGQDVALRCDPISGHVSLFWYQQALGQGPEFLTYFQNEAQLDKSGLPSDRFFAERPEGSVSTLKIQRTQQEDSAVYLCASSLTSGSADTQYFGPGTRLTVL.

CDR3 residues: CASSLGGIETQYF. DNA of the CDR3: TGTGCCAGCAGCTTAGGTGGCATTGAGACCCAGTACTTC. The chain joins TRBV7-9 to TRBJ2-5; no reliable D call. Trimming took 1 base from V and 5 from J, leaving 8 bases between them. Germline V CDR1 and CDR2: SEHNR, FQNEAQ (reference sequence). The CDR3 totals 13 residues.

The CDR3 is CASSLGDRQMETQYF. In DNA, the CDR3 is TGTGCCAGCAGCCTTGGGGACAGGCAAATGGAGACCCAGTACTTC. This rearrangement joins TRBV7-8 to TRBJ2-5; 8 positions match TRBD1. The CDR3 length is 15 residues. Germline V lookup: CDR1 SGHVS, CDR2 FQNEAQ. Trimming took 5 bases from V and 5 from J; bases not matched to a gene: 10.